Below are 13 T cell receptor beta chains sequenced from a single sample in a study of T cell responses to AZD1222 COVID-19 vaccine. Data came from immunoSEQ multiplex PCR; TCRdb stores just in-frame clones and leaves some out. The table includes 100,000 to 150,000 clones, roughly 90% detected once. This specimen consisted of peripheral blood, obtained on day 0 of AZD1222 vaccination. The receptor set was obtained from an adult in good health.

The gene calls are TRBV29-1 and TRBJ1-2; perhaps TRBD1 as D (5 bases). CDR1 and CDR2 from the germline V gene are SQVTM and ANQGSEA. V shed 3 bases and J shed 8 bases, with 19 bases lying between them. The CDR3 covers 14 residues. CDR3 sequence reads: CSVDASTGPLGYTF. The DNA of the CDR3 is TGCAGCGTTGACGCTTCCACGGGACCTCTGGGCTACACCTTC.

V gene TRBV11-2 combines with J gene TRBJ2-5; no clear D gene. V was pared by 5 bases and J by 7 bases, with 11 bases between. The CDR3 spans 12 residues. Germline assignment: CDR1 SGHAT and CDR2 FQNNGV. CDR3 nucleotide sequence: TGTGCCAGCAGCCACCCATTGGGGACCCAGTACTTC. Protein: CASSHPLGTQYF. The whole variable domain, filled in from reference TRBV11-2 and TRBJ2-5, reads EAGVAQSPRYKIIEKRQSVAFWCNPISGHATLYWYQQILGQGPKLLIQFQNNGVVDDSQLPKDRFSAERLKGVDSTLKIQPAKLEDSAVYLCASSHPLGTQYFGPGTRLLVL.

The chain employs TRBV5-4 and TRBJ2-7; the D gene is possibly TRBD1 (6 bases). Germline loops: CDR1 SGHNT, CDR2 YYREEE (reference sequence). The CDR3 is 14 residues long. The V end lost 5 bases, the J end lost 0 bases, and 12 bases lay between the germline ends. The CDR3 here is CASRRNRDSYEQYF. In DNA form, the CDR3 reads TGTGCCAGCAGAAGAAACAGGGACTCCTACGAGCAGTACTTC.

J is TRBJ1-4 and V is TRBV28; D unclear. The CDR3 contains 13 residues. Germline CDR1 is MDHEN and CDR2 is SYDVKM. Trimming took off 3 bases at V and 12 bases at J, with 14 bases between the two ends. CDR3 nucleotides: TGTGCCAGCAGTTTCGGCCGGTGGGATCAACTGTTTTTT. It translates to CASSFGRWDQLFF.

The V call is TRBV29-1, the J call TRBJ2-7, with TRBD1 matching over 7 bases. Germline assignment: CDR1 SQVTM and CDR2 ANQGSEA. The CDR3 length is 12 residues. The junction had 7 bases not matched to a gene; V was cut back by 6 bases and J by 5 bases. CDR3 DNA: TGCAGCGTCTCAGGGGGTTTCGACGAGCAGTACTTC. Protein: CSVSGGFDEQYF.

The chain has TRBV7-6 and TRBJ2-7; D is unresolved. V lost 1 base and J lost 2, with 6 bases in between. Per the germline V gene, CDR1 is SGHVS and CDR2 is FNYEAQ. CDR3 length: 13 residues. CDR3 sequence: CASSLDSPYEQYF. The CDR3, as DNA: TGTGCCAGCAGCTTAGACAGTCCCTACGAGCAGTACTTC.

The chain links TRBV28 to TRBJ2-7; 7 bases are shared with TRBD1. The CDR3 consists of 15 residues. Per the germline V gene, CDR1 is MDHEN and CDR2 is SYDVKM. V trimming: 5 bases; J trimming: 0 bases; junction bases outside the gene matches: 7. The CDR3 DNA reads as TGTGCCAGCAGTCCCCCAGGGGACAGCTCCTACGAGCAGTACTTC. It translates to CASSPPGDSSYEQYF. Full variable domain (missing parts from reference TRBV28 and TRBJ2-7): DVKVTQSSRYLVKRTGEKVFLECVQDMDHENMFWYRQDPGLGLRLIYFSYDVKMKEKGDIPEGYSVSREKKERFSLILESASTNQTSMYLCASSPPGDSSYEQYFGPGTRLTVT.

This chain joins TRBV5-1 and TRBJ1-3; 8 bases map to TRBD1. V was pared by 4 bases and J by 11 bases, with 11 bases of the junction left unmatched. Germline loops: CDR1 SGHRS, CDR2 YFSETQ. CDR3 length equals 14 residues. CDR3 sequence: CASSTGQEGKAIYF. As DNA, the CDR3 is TGCGCCAGCAGCACGGGACAGGAGGGGAAAGCCATATATTTT.

The genes are TRBV7-2 and TRBJ2-5; D may be TRBD1 or TRBD2 (5 bases each). The germline CDR1 and CDR2 sequences are SGHTA and FQGNSA. V was pared by 3 bases and J by 5 bases, with 16 bases between. The CDR3 sequence is 15 residues long. The CDR3: CASSFGAGGRETQYF. The DNA of the CDR3 is TGTGCCAGCAGCTTCGGGGCAGGAGGACGGGAGACCCAGTACTTC.

The rearrangement links TRBV7-2 to TRBJ1-1, with D uncertain. The CDR3 has 15 residues. V lost 0 bases to trimming and J lost 1 base, with 9 bases between them. Germline V gives CDR1 SGHTA, CDR2 FQGNSA. In DNA form, the CDR3 reads TGTGCCAGCAGCTTAGCGTGGGCAGGGAACACTGAAGCTTTCTTT. Translating it yields CASSLAWAGNTEAFF.

The J gene is TRBJ1-5, the V gene TRBV6-1; D remains unclear. Trimming removed 3 bases from V and 5 bases from J, with 8 bases in between. Germline CDR1 and CDR2: MNHNS and SASEGT. There are 13 residues in the CDR3. CDR3 amino acids: CASSDLIYQPQHF. CDR3 coding DNA: TGTGCCAGCAGTGATTTAATATATCAGCCCCAGCATTTT.

V usage is TRBV7-3 and J usage is TRBJ2-3; 7 bases are a match to TRBD1. CDR3 length: 16 residues. V dropped 5 bases and J dropped 4; count of bases not matched to a gene: 12. CDR1 SGHTA and CDR2 FQGTGA come from the germline V gene. The CDR3 region has the DNA TGTGCCAGCAGCCCTAATGGCAGGGGGTGGGCAGATACGCAGTATTTT. Protein: CASSPNGRGWADTQYF. The full variable domain, with the rest looked up from reference TRBV7-3 and TRBJ2-3, is GAGVSQTPSNKVTEKGKYVELRCDPISGHTALYWYRQSLGQGPEFLIYFQGTGAADDSGLPNDRFFAVRPEGSVSTLKIQRTERGDSAVYLCASSPNGRGWADTQYFGPGTRLTVL.

The chain employs TRBV3-1 (or the pseudogene TRBV3-2) and TRBJ2-7, with D perhaps assigned TRBD1 or TRBD2 (6 bases each). Trimming left V 0 bases short and J 4 bases short, with 19 bases between. This CDR3 is 17 amino acids long. CDR1 LGHDT and CDR2 YNNKEL come from the germline V gene (reference sequence). The CDR3 loop reads CASSQERRGAGCYEQYF. The CDR3 region has the DNA TGTGCCAGCAGCCAAGAACGGAGGGGGGCAGGGTGTTACGAGCAGTACTTC.